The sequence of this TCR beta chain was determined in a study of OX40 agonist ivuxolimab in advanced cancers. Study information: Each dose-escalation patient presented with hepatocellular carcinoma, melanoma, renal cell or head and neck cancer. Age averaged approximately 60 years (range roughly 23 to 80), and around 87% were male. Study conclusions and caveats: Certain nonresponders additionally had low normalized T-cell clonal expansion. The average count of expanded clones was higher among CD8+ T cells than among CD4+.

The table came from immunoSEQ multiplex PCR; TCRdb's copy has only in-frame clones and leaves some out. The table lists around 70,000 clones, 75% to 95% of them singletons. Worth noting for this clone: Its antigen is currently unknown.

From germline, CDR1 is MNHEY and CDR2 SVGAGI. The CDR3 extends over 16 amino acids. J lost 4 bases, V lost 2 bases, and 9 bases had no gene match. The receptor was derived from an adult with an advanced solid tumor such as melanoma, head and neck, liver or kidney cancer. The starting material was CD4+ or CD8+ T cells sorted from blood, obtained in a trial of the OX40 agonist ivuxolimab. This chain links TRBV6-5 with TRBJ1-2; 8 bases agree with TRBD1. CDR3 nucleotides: TGTGCCAGCAGTTACACACCTTGGCAGGGGGCCTATGGCTACACCTTC. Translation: CASSYTPWQGAYGYTF.